These T cell receptor beta chains were read from a single sample in a study of blood T cell repertoires in COVID-19. Sequenced by immunoSEQ multiplex PCR; TCRdb stores in-frame clones only, minus some. The sample shows 140,000 to 150,000 clones, approximately 80% of them seen only once. Sample: peripheral blood. All receptors come from a man aged 70 or older who had recovered from COVID-19. Each CDR3 is given with its conserved first and last residue. D genes are given only for firm matches. Clone size is stated in some rows and not others, as once, few, many or a class when expanded.

clone size,D gene,J gene,V gene,CDR3 protein,CDR3 DNA
once,TRBD1,TRBJ2-2,TRBV5-4,CASSSGQGQTNTGELFF,TGTGCCAGCAGCTCTGGACAGGGCCAAACGAACACCGGGGAGCTGTTTTTT
-,-,TRBJ2-5,TRBV27,CASSLEGGQETQYF,TGTGCCAGCAGTTTAGAAGGGGGCCAAGAGACCCAGTACTTC
few,TRBD1,TRBJ1-1,TRBV27,CASSLGGTGNAEAFF,TGTGCCAGCAGTTTAGGTGGGACAGGGAACGCTGAAGCTTTCTTT
-,-,TRBJ2-7,TRBV12-5,CASGLSGLTAAEQYF,TGTGCTAGTGGTTTGTCGGGACTCACGGCGGCGGAGCAGTACTTC
-,-,TRBJ1-5,TRBV28,CASTLQGRQPQHF,TGTGCCAGCACCCTACAGGGTCGCCAGCCCCAGCATTTT
-,-,TRBJ2-3,TRBV14,CASPLPVAYF,TGTGCCAGCCCCTTACCTGTGGCGTATTTT
-,TRBD2,TRBJ2-5,TRBV28,CASSPDPTSGSRETQYF,TGTGCCAGCAGCCCCGACCCGACTAGCGGGAGTAGGGAGACCCAGTACTTC
-,-,TRBJ2-7,TRBV7-2,CASSAGLGTIYEQYF,TGTGCCAGCAGCGCAGGCCTCGGGACAATCTACGAGCAGTACTTC
-,TRBD1,TRBJ2-5,TRBV5-5,CASSGTVNQETQYF,TGTGCCAGCAGCGGGACAGTAAATCAAGAGACCCAGTACTTC
-,-,TRBJ1-2,TRBV12-3/TRBV12-4,CASSLGTFYGYTF,TGTGCCAGCAGTTTAGGGACATTCTATGGCTACACCTTC
-,-,TRBJ2-7,TRBV10-1,CASSEIEGEQYF,TGCGCCAGCAGTGAAATAGAGGGCGAGCAGTACTTC
-,TRBD2,TRBJ2-7,TRBV4-1,CASSQVLAAYEQYF,TGCGCCAGCAGCCAAGTGCTAGCGGCCTACGAGCAGTACTTC
few,-,TRBJ2-5,TRBV4-1,CASSQIGVVETQYF,TGCGCCAGCAGCCAAATCGGAGTTGTAGAGACCCAGTACTTC
-,-,TRBJ2-2,TRBV9,CASSLSTGELFF,TGTGCCAGCAGCCTTAGCACCGGGGAGCTGTTTTTT
-,TRBD1,TRBJ2-7,TRBV7-2,CASSLDAGGLSEEQYF,TGTGCCAGCAGCTTAGATGCAGGGGGATTATCGGAAGAGCAGTACTTC
-,TRBD1,TRBJ2-1,TRBV14,CASRLAGTGLGNEQFF,TGTGCCAGCAGACTTGCCGGGACAGGGCTCGGAAATGAGCAGTTCTTC
-,-,TRBJ1-1,TRBV5-1,CASSLGFWESTTEAFF,TGCGCCAGCAGCTTGGGTTTCTGGGAGTCAACTACTGAAGCTTTCTTT
-,-,TRBJ1-3,TRBV9,CASSATPPSVAGNTIYF,TGTGCCAGCAGCGCCACCCCCCCGTCGGTTGCGGGAAACACCATATATTTT
-,TRBD2,TRBJ2-5,TRBV30,CAWGLAGGETQYF,TGTGCCTGGGGACTAGCGGGAGGTGAGACCCAGTACTTC
-,-,TRBJ2-5,TRBV10-3,CAIRATLDPTETQYF,TGTGCCATCAGAGCTACCCTAGACCCAACAGAGACCCAGTACTTC
-,TRBD2,TRBJ2-1,TRBV6-5,CASSNQREGNEQFF,TGTGCCAGCAGTAACCAGCGGGAGGGCAATGAGCAGTTCTTC
few,TRBD2,TRBJ2-5,TRBV7-9,CASSPPTGLAGGETQYF,TGTGCCAGCAGCCCACCTACCGGACTAGCGGGAGGGGAGACCCAGTACTTC
-,-,TRBJ2-1,TRBV6-2/TRBV6-3,CASTPPPTVNNEQFF,TGTGCCAGCACCCCGCCTCCCACAGTTAACAATGAGCAGTTCTTC
once,-,TRBJ2-7,TRBV15,CATSRDPAQGGEQYF,TGTGCCACCAGCAGAGATCCGGCCCAGGGTGGCGAGCAGTACTTC
-,-,TRBJ2-6,TRBV5-1,CASSFQGSGANVLTF,TGCGCCAGCAGCTTCCAGGGGAGCGGGGCCAACGTCCTGACTTTC
-,TRBD2,TRBJ2-3,TRBV3-1/TRBV3-2,CASSQDRVRAGGPSDTQYF,TGTGCCAGCAGCCAAGATCGAGTTCGAGCGGGAGGGCCGTCAGATACGCAGTATTTT
-,TRBD1,TRBJ1-6,TRBV6-6,CASSLRQGPNNSPLHF,TGTGCCAGCAGTTTACGACAGGGACCTAATAATTCACCCCTCCACTTT
-,-,TRBJ2-2,TRBV9,CASSDGSGVGGELFF,TGTGCCAGCAGTGACGGGAGCGGCGTAGGCGGGGAGCTGTTTTTT